The 9 T cell receptor beta chains presented below share a single source sample, sequenced in a study of blood T cell repertoires in COVID-19. Data came from immunoSEQ multiplex PCR; TCRdb stores just in-frame clones and leaves some out. The table shows 27,000 or so clones, with about 80% occurring only once. The sequenced sample was peripheral blood. These receptors were taken from a man in his 70s with active COVID-19.

This chain connects TRBV6-5 to TRBJ2-2; D gene ambiguous. Trimming removed 7 bases at V and 1 base at J, with 10 bases between. The germline gives CDR1 MNHEY, CDR2 SVGAGI. CDR3 length: 14 amino acids. The CDR3 sequence is CASTRDWNTGELFF. As DNA, the CDR3 is TGTGCCAGCACGAGAGACTGGAACACCGGGGAGCTGTTTTTT.

This clone was observed a single time. The chain is built from TRBV5-1 and TRBJ1-1; 12 nucleotides match TRBD1. CDR1 SGHRS and CDR2 YFSETQ come from the germline V gene. The CDR3 runs 16 residues. The junction had 15 bases not matched to a gene; V was cut back by 10 bases and J by 5 bases. CDR3: CASSPGTGGLGTEAFF. The CDR3 nucleotides are TGCGCCTCAAGTCCCGGGACAGGGGGCTTGGGGACTGAAGCTTTCTTT.

The genes are TRBV10-3 and TRBJ2-3; D gene unclear. Germline V gives CDR1 ENHRY, CDR2 SYGVKD. The CDR3 consists of 12 residues. The germline V and J ends were trimmed by 10 bases and 2 bases, with 10 bases remaining between them. As DNA, the CDR3 is TGTGCCACGGTGGGCTTCACAGATACGCAGTATTTT. Protein product: CATVGFTDTQYF.

The chain is built from TRBV6-5 and TRBJ2-7, with TRBD1 identical over 9 bases. This CDR3 comprises 14 residues. Trimming removed 6 bases from V and 2 bases from J; junction bases left unmatched: 5. CDR1 MNHEY and CDR2 SVGAGI come from the germline V gene. CDR3 loop: CASRTGTGPYEQYF. In nucleotides, the CDR3 is TGTGCCAGCAGGACCGGGACAGGGCCCTACGAGCAGTACTTC.

This CDR3 is CASSLGWDRGYSGANVLTF. For the CDR3, the DNA is TGTGCCAGCAGTTTAGGGTGGGACAGGGGCTACTCTGGGGCCAACGTCCTGACTTTC. V usage is TRBV27 and J usage is TRBJ2-6; 10 bases match TRBD1. Per the germline V gene, CDR1 is MNHEY and CDR2 is SMNVEV (reference sequence). The V and J ends lost 2 bases and 0 bases, in that order; junction bases with no gene match: 7. There are 19 residues in the CDR3.

The rearrangement links TRBV21-1 to TRBJ2-3; TRBD1 reflects the table's D call only, with no check against the DNA. TRBV21-1 is labeled a pseudogene. The CDR3 consists of 13 residues. For the CDR3, the DNA is TGTGCCAGCATTTCAAGCAAGAAGGGGTCCGGGTATTTT. It is translated as CASISSKKGSGYF.

The CDR3 DNA reads TGTGCCTGGAGGGCGCCGGGACAGCGTAATCAGCCCCAGCATTTT. Residues: CAWRAPGQRNQPQHF. The chain links TRBV30 to TRBJ1-5, with 7 positions matching TRBD1. V lost 3 bases to trimming and J lost 4 bases; unmatched junction nucleotides: 9. The CDR3 is 15 residues long. Germline V gives CDR1 GTSNPN, CDR2 SVGIG (reference sequence).

This chain uses TRBV7-2 with TRBJ1-4; the D gene is possibly TRBD1 (5 bases). This CDR3 spans 16 amino acids. The V gene's germline CDR1 is SGHTA and CDR2 FQGNSA. Trimming took 0 bases from V and 0 from J, leaving 8 bases between them. CDR3 amino acids: CASSLAQGATNEKLFF. The CDR3 DNA sequence: TGTGCCAGCAGCTTAGCTCAGGGTGCAACTAATGAAAAACTGTTTTTT.

The chain joins TRBV9 to TRBJ1-1; 8 bases match TRBD1. The CDR3 has 14 residues. Germline V gene sequence: CDR1 SGDLS, CDR2 YYNGEE. V shed 1 base, J shed 5 bases, and the junction held 4 bases outside the gene matches. CDR3 region: CASSVSTGGTEAFF. Here the CDR3 DNA reads TGTGCCAGCAGCGTAAGCACAGGGGGAACTGAAGCTTTCTTT.